Following are 13 T cell receptor beta chains from one sample sequenced in a study of PD-L1 blockade in urothelial cancer. Method: immunoSEQ multiplex PCR; TCRdb's copy keeps in-frame clones and lacks some. The table has about 43,000 clones, 88% seen once. The material sequenced was PBMCs, taken around atezolizumab (anti-PD-L1) treatment. These receptors all come from a woman in her sixties or seventies with urothelial cancer.

The gene calls are TRBV27 and TRBJ2-7, with D maybe TRBD2 (5 bases). Trimming pared 5 bases from V and 6 bases from J, leaving 11 bases between. The length of the CDR3 is 12 residues. Germline loops: CDR1 MNHEY, CDR2 SMNVEV (reference sequence). CDR3 region: CASSPSRGEQYF. As DNA, the CDR3 is TGTGCCAGCAGTCCCAGCCGGGGCGAGCAGTACTTC.

The chain employs TRBV19 and TRBJ2-1; 7 bases are shared with TRBD2. Germline V gene lookup returns CDR1 LNHDA and CDR2 SQIVND (reference sequence). This CDR3 contains 14 residues. V dropped 8 bases and J dropped 1; count of bases not matched to a gene: 5. CDR3 region: CASSLAASYNEQFF. CDR3 DNA: TGTGCCAGTTCTCTAGCGGCTTCCTACAATGAGCAGTTCTTC. Using reference TRBV19 and TRBJ2-1 for the parts outside the CDR3, the full variable domain is DGGITQSPKYLFRKEGQNVTLSCEQNLNHDAMYWYRQDPGQGLRLIYYSQIVNDFQKGDIAEGYSVSREKKESFPLTVTSAQKNPTAFYLCASSLAASYNEQFFGPGTRLTVL.

The chain joins TRBV10-3 to TRBJ2-7; tentatively, D is TRBD1 (6 bases). The germline V gene has CDR1 ENHRY and CDR2 SYGVKD. V shed 5 bases and J shed 0 bases, with 17 bases lying between them. CDR3 size: 16 residues. The CDR3, as DNA: TGTGCCATCAGTAAGCCCCGACAGGCCAGCTCCTACGAGCAGTACTTC. The encoded protein is CAISKPRQASSYEQYF.

The chain recombines TRBV7-2 with TRBJ1-2; D may be TRBD1 (5 bases). In germline, CDR1 is SGHTA, CDR2 FQGNSA. V was shortened by 5 bases and J by 6 bases, with 19 bases between the two germline ends. The CDR3 spans 15 residues. The CDR3 loop reads CASSPSGGGVHGYTF. The DNA for the CDR3 is TGTGCCAGCAGCCCCAGCGGGGGAGGGGTTCATGGCTACACCTTC.

The chain links TRBV6-1 to TRBJ2-5; the D gene is possibly TRBD2 (6 bases). V lost 2 bases, J lost 4 bases, and 14 bases lay in between. The germline V gene has CDR1 MNHNS and CDR2 SASEGT. The CDR3 length is 15 residues. The CDR3 sequence: CASSELGHGGETQYF. CDR3 nucleotides: TGTGCCAGCAGTGAATTGGGGCACGGGGGAGAGACCCAGTACTTC.

This clone was observed once. The gene calls are TRBV7-2 and TRBJ2-3, with TRBD2 identical over 10 bases. Germline CDR1 is SGHTA and CDR2 is FQGNSA. This CDR3 is built from 16 residues. V lost 5 bases, J lost 4 bases, and 9 bases stayed unmatched. CDR3 in DNA: TGTGCCAGCAGCGACAGCGGGAGGGGGCGCCCAGATACGCAGTATTTT. Its translation is CASSDSGRGRPDTQYF. The full variable domain, rest sourced from reference TRBV7-2 and TRBJ2-3, is GAGVSQSPSNKVTEKGKDVELRCDPISGHTALYWYRQSLGQGLEFLIYFQGNSAPDKSGLPSDRFSAERTGGSVSTLTIQRTQQEDSAVYLCASSDSGRGRPDTQYFGPGTRLTVL.

V is TRBV2 and J is TRBJ2-7; no reliable D call. Germline CDR1 and CDR2: SNHLY and FYNNEI. V was shortened by 3 bases and J by 0 bases, with 12 bases between the two germline ends. This CDR3 contains 15 residues. Here the CDR3 reads CASSEDWAPSYEQYF. The CDR3 DNA is TGTGCCAGCAGTGAGGATTGGGCACCCTCCTACGAGCAGTACTTC. The variable domain in full, completed from reference TRBV2 and TRBJ2-7, reads EPEVTQTPSHQVTQMGQEVILRCVPISNHLYFYWYRQILGQKVEFLVSFYNNEISEKSEIFDDQFSVERPDGSNFTLKIRSTKLEDSAMYFCASSEDWAPSYEQYFGPGTRLTVT.

This chain connects TRBV14 to TRBJ2-7, with 7 nucleotides matching TRBD2. The CDR3 consists of 13 residues. Germline CDR1 is SGHDN and CDR2 is FVKESK. In DNA form, the CDR3 reads TGTCTACTGAGGGGAGGGCCCAACTACGAGCAGTACTTC. Protein product: CLLRGGPNYEQYF.

This sequence joins TRBV28 and TRBJ2-3; D gene unclear. The CDR3 spans 15 residues. Per germline, CDR1 MDHEN and CDR2 SYDVKM. V shed 5 bases and J shed 0 bases, with 12 bases lying between them. CDR3 sequence: CASSPPYKSTDTQYF. CDR3 sequence (DNA): TGTGCCAGCAGTCCACCATACAAGAGCACAGATACGCAGTATTTT.

The rearrangement joins TRBV4-3 to TRBJ2-5; D is unclear. CDR1 LGHNA and CDR2 YSLEER come from the germline V gene. V lost 0 bases to trimming and J lost 2 bases, with 4 bases between them. This CDR3 comprises 13 residues. The CDR3 sequence: CASSQDSQETQYF. The CDR3 coding sequence is TGCGCCAGCAGCCAAGATTCGCAAGAGACCCAGTACTTC.

This clone occurred a few times. The chain has TRBV9 and TRBJ1-6; the D is unclear. Per the germline V gene, CDR1 is SGDLS and CDR2 is YYNGEE. The length of the CDR3 is 14 residues. V lost 0 bases and J 5 bases, leaving 6 bases between the germline ends. This chain's CDR3 is CASSVVPDNSPLHF. The CDR3 nucleotides are TGTGCCAGCAGCGTAGTTCCGGATAATTCACCCCTCCACTTT.

This clone came up a few times. The chain joins TRBV7-3 to TRBJ1-1; the D is unclear. Trimming shortened V by 2 bases and J by 1 base, and 5 bases separated the two germline ends. The germline gives CDR1 SGHTA, CDR2 FQGTGA. CDR3 length: 13 residues. CDR3 bases: TGTGCCAGCAGCTTACACAGGAACACTGAAGCTTTCTTT. It specifies CASSLHRNTEAFF.

This chain joins TRBV4-3 and TRBJ1-1; D may be TRBD1 (5 bases). The CDR3 has 15 residues. Trimming pared 0 bases from V and 1 base from J, leaving 9 bases between. CDR1 is LGHNA and CDR2 is YSLEER in the germline V gene. The DNA for the CDR3 is TGCGCCAGCAGCCAAGATTGGGGGGGGAACACTGAAGCTTTCTTT. Translation gives CASSQDWGGNTEAFF.